Listed below are T cell receptor beta chains from one sample, sequenced in a study of blood T cell repertoires in COVID-19. The assay was immunoSEQ multiplex PCR, and TCRdb's table has in-frame clones only and misses some. The sample has tens of thousands of clones; roughly 88% are singletons. The sequenced sample was peripheral blood. All receptors come from a man aged 50 or older with active or convalescent COVID-19. The CDR3 runs from the conserved cysteine through the conserved F or W. D genes are given only for firm matches. Only some rows state a clone size, as once, few, many or a class for expanded clones.

j_call cdr3_length d_call v_call clone_size cdr3_aa cdr3_nt
TRBJ1-6 13 NA TRBV28 NA CASTRDTYSPLHF TGTGCCAGCACCAGGGACACCTATTCACCCCTCCACTTT
TRBJ2-5 14 TRBD2 TRBV7-2 NA CASSIIAGEETQYF TGTGCCAGCAGCATAATAGCGGGAGAAGAGACCCAGTACTTC
TRBJ1-2 13 NA TRBV28 NA CASSSPVPYGYTF TGTGCCAGCAGTTCGCCGGTCCCCTATGGCTACACCTTC
TRBJ2-2 14 NA TRBV5-1 once CASRSQANTGELFF TGCGCCAGCAGGTCCCAGGCCAACACCGGGGAGCTGTTTTTT
TRBJ1-5 15 TRBD1 TRBV6-5 NA CASSSTGTQNQPQHF TGTGCCAGCAGTTCGACAGGGACCCAGAATCAGCCCCAGCATTTT
TRBJ2-7 16 NA TRBV13 NA CASSPTPTGFPYEQYF TGTGCCAGCAGCCCTACCCCCACAGGGTTCCCCTACGAGCAGTACTTC
TRBJ1-2 15 TRBD1 TRBV27 NA CASSLRQGGNYGYTF TGTGCCAGCAGTTTACGCCAGGGGGGTAACTATGGCTACACCTTC
TRBJ1-4 13 NA TRBV12-3/TRBV12-4 few CASSLGGNEKLFF TGTGCCAGCAGTTTGGGGGGGAATGAAAAACTGTTTTTT
TRBJ1-6 17 NA TRBV7-2 NA CASSLVAGHFEGSPLHF TGTGCCAGCAGCTTAGTAGCCGGACACTTCGAAGGTTCACCCCTCCACTTT
TRBJ1-4 12 NA TRBV5-1 once CASSLEAGKLFF TGCGCCAGCAGCTTAGAAGCGGGAAAACTGTTTTTT
TRBJ1-1 14 NA TRBV6-6 once CASRTQQGYTEAFF TGTGCCAGCAGGACCCAACAGGGTTACACTGAAGCTTTCTTT
TRBJ1-5 15 TRBD1 TRBV19 NA CASRKGAGGNQPQHF TGTGCCAGTAGAAAAGGGGCAGGGGGAAATCAGCCCCAGCATTTT
TRBJ2-1 15 TRBD2 TRBV7-2 NA CASILLGGPNNEQFF TGTGCCAGCATCCTTTTGGGAGGGCCGAACAATGAGCAGTTCTTC
TRBJ2-1 15 TRBD1 TRBV7-2 NA CASSSGTEIYNEQFF TGTGCCAGCAGCTCCGGGACAGAGATCTACAATGAGCAGTTCTTC
TRBJ1-2 13 TRBD1 TRBV6-5 NA CASSYDRGDGYTF TGTGCCAGCAGTTACGACAGGGGGGATGGCTACACCTTC
TRBJ1-5 13 NA TRBV14 once CASSQGRNQPQHF TGTGCCAGCAGCCAGGGGCGGAATCAGCCCCAGCATTTT
TRBJ2-2 17 NA TRBV4-1 NA CASSQVRGQGGGGELFF TGCGCCAGCAGCCAAGTTCGAGGACAGGGAGGGGGCGGGGAGCTGTTTTTT
TRBJ1-3 15 TRBD1 TRBV5-5 NA CASRSWTGSGNTIYF TGTGCCAGCAGGTCATGGACAGGGTCTGGAAACACCATATATTTT
TRBJ1-5 13 NA TRBV24-1 once CATSDLQGQPQHF TGTGCCACCAGTGATTTGCAGGGTCAGCCCCAGCATTTT
TRBJ2-2 15 NA TRBV5-4 NA CASSGPLAGTGELFF TGTGCCAGCAGCGGGCCCCTGGCGGGCACCGGGGAGCTGTTTTTT
TRBJ2-1 12 NA TRBV2 once CASTRPGNEQFF TGTGCCAGCACCCGCCCAGGGAATGAGCAGTTCTTC
TRBJ2-3 17 TRBD2 TRBV3-1/TRBV3-2 NA CASSQDPTSGIIDTQYF TGTGCCAGCAGCCAAGACCCCACTAGCGGGATCATAGATACGCAGTATTTT
TRBJ2-1 14 TRBD1 TRBV19 NA CASRVRDRDNEQFF TGTGCCAGTAGGGTTAGGGACAGGGATAATGAGCAGTTCTTC
TRBJ2-1 14 TRBD1 TRBV5-1 NA CASSLGDSVNEQFF TGCGCCAGCAGCTTGGGGGACAGCGTCAATGAGCAGTTCTTC
TRBJ1-5 14 NA TRBV19 NA CASSILQGDQPQHF TGTGCCAGTAGTATTTTACAGGGAGATCAGCCCCAGCATTTT
TRBJ1-2 14 NA TRBV27 NA CASSPDLSVWGYTF TGTGCCAGCAGTCCCGATCTTAGTGTCTGGGGCTACACCTTC
TRBJ1-5 14 NA TRBV6-5 NA CASKRGLFAQPQHF TGTGCCAGTAAGAGGGGACTGTTCGCTCAGCCCCAGCATTTT
TRBJ2-2 14 NA TRBV9 NA CASSDLPPRGELFF TGTGCCAGCAGTGATCTCCCTCCGCGGGGGGAGCTGTTTTTT
TRBJ2-2 15 TRBD1 TRBV6-1 NA CASSEGQGNTGELFF TGTGCCAGCAGTGAGGGACAGGGGAACACCGGGGAGCTGTTTTTT
TRBJ1-1 15 NA TRBV4-2 NA CASSPNVGEVTEAFF TGTGCCAGCAGCCCCAATGTCGGGGAGGTGACTGAAGCTTTCTTT
TRBJ2-1 14 TRBD2 TRBV6-5 NA CASSYSWREYEQFF TGTGCCAGCAGTTACTCGTGGCGGGAGTATGAGCAGTTCTTC
TRBJ2-3 14 NA TRBV7-7 NA CASSLGAGQDTQYF TGTGCCAGCAGCTTAGGGGCGGGGCAAGATACGCAGTATTTT
TRBJ2-5 15 NA TRBV6-1 few CASSEEIASLETQYF TGTGCCAGCAGTGAAGAAATTGCCAGTCTGGAGACCCAGTACTTC
TRBJ2-1 15 NA TRBV19 NA CASSKPQGSRNEQFF TGTGCCAGTAGTAAGCCGCAGGGGAGTAGGAATGAGCAGTTCTTC
TRBJ1-1 15 TRBD1 TRBV6-5 NA CASRATGGMNTEAFF TGTGCCAGCAGGGCTACAGGGGGGATGAACACTGAAGCTTTCTTT
TRBJ2-7 16 TRBD2 TRBV15 NA CATSRDTAGGPGEQYF TGTGCCACCAGCAGAGATACCGCGGGAGGGCCGGGGGAGCAGTACTTC
TRBJ2-1 18 TRBD2 TRBV4-2 NA CASSQNLAGELSGDEQFF TGTGCCAGCAGCCAGAACCTAGCGGGAGAACTTTCGGGCGATGAGCAGTTCTTC
TRBJ2-3 11 NA TRBV20-1 NA CSADRVGTQYF TGCAGTGCCGATCGGGTTGGTACGCAGTATTTT
TRBJ1-4 15 TRBD1 TRBV9 NA CASSVDGTGGEKLFF TGTGCCAGCAGCGTAGATGGGACAGGGGGTGAAAAACTGTTTTTT
TRBJ2-7 16 NA TRBV4-3 NA CASSRTGRAGAYEQYF TGCGCCAGCAGCCGGACAGGGAGGGCCGGCGCCTACGAGCAGTACTTC
TRBJ1-2 17 NA TRBV4-3 NA CASSQAAERGTNYGYTF TGCGCCAGCAGCCAAGCGGCAGAGAGGGGGACTAACTATGGCTACACCTTC
TRBJ2-6 15 TRBD1 TRBV27 many CASSWTGGGANVLTF TGTGCCAGCAGTTGGACAGGGGGTGGGGCCAACGTCCTGACTTTC
TRBJ1-3 16 TRBD1 TRBV6-1 NA CASSATGTGAGNTIYF TGTGCCAGCAGTGCCACCGGGACAGGGGCTGGAAACACCATATATTTT
TRBJ1-1 15 TRBD1 TRBV19 NA CASNSDRAMLTEAFF TGTGCCAGTAACTCGGACAGGGCGATGTTAACTGAAGCTTTCTTT
TRBJ1-3 17 TRBD1 TRBV7-2 NA CASSPNGGQGGGNTIYF TGTGCCAGCAGCCCCAACGGGGGACAGGGCGGTGGAAACACCATATATTTT
TRBJ2-7 15 TRBD1 TRBV4-2 NA CASSRTRQGVDEQYF TGTGCCAGCAGCCGTACGAGACAGGGTGTGGACGAGCAGTACTTC
TRBJ2-7 15 NA TRBV5-5 NA CASSSRVVSSYEQYF TGTGCCAGCAGCTCGAGGGTGGTCAGCTCCTACGAGCAGTACTTC
TRBJ2-7 15 TRBD1 TRBV18 NA CASSPGTALSYEQYF TGTGCCAGCTCACCCGGGACAGCACTCTCCTACGAGCAGTACTTC
TRBJ2-3 15 TRBD1 TRBV27 NA CASSQGQGGGNTQYF TGTGCCAGCAGTCAAGGACAGGGAGGAGGGAATACGCAGTATTTT
TRBJ1-2 12 TRBD1 TRBV29-1 NA CSDQGANYGYTF TGCAGCGACCAGGGGGCTAACTATGGCTACACCTTC
TRBJ2-2 17 NA TRBV5-4 NA CASSLTLGPQGGGELFF TGTGCCAGCAGCTTGACACTGGGTCCCCAGGGTGGCGGGGAGCTGTTTTTT
TRBJ2-1 17 TRBD2 TRBV25-1 NA CASSGLAGGPFYNEQFF TGTGCCAGCAGTGGACTAGCGGGGGGGCCGTTCTACAATGAGCAGTTCTTC
TRBJ1-5 15 NA TRBV3-1/TRBV3-2 NA CASSRNSGTNQPQHF TGTGCCAGCAGCCGAAATTCCGGGACAAATCAGCCCCAGCATTTT
TRBJ2-7 18 TRBD2 TRBV11-2 NA CASSLATPGLARTYEQYF TGTGCCAGCAGCTTAGCGACTCCGGGACTAGCGCGGACCTACGAGCAGTACTTC